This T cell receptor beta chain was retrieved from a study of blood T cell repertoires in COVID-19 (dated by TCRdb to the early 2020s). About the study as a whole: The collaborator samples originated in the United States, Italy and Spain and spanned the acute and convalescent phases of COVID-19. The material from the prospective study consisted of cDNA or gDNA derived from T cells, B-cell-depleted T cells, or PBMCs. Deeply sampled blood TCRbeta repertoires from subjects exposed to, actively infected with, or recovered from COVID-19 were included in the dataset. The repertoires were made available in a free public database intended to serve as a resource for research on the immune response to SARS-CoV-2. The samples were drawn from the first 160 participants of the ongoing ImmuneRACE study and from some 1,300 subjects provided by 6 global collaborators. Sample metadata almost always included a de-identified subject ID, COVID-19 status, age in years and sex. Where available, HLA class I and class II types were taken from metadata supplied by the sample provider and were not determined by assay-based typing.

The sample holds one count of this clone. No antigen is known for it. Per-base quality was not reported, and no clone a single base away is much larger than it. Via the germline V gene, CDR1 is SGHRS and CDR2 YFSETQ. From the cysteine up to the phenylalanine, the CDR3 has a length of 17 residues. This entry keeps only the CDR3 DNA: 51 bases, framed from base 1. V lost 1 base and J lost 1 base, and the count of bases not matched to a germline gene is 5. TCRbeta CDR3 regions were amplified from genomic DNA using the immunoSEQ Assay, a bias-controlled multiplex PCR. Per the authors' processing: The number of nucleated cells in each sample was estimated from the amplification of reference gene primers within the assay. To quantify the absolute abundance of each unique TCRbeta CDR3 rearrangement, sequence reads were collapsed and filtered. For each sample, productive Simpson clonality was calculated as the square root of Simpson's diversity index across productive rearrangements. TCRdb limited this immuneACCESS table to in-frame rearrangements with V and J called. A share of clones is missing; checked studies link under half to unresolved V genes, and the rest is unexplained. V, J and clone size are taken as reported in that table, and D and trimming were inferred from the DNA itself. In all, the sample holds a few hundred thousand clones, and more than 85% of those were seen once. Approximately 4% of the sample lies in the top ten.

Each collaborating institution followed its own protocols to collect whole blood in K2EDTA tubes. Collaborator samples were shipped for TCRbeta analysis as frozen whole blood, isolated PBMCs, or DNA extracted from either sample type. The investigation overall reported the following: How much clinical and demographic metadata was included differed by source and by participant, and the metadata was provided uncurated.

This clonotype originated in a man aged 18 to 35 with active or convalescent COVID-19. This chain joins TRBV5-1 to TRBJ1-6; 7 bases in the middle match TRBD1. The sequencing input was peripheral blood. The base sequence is TGCGCCAGCAGCTTGTCGGGCAGGGGGTCCTATAATTCACCCCTCCACTTT. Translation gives CASSLSGRGSYNSPLHF.